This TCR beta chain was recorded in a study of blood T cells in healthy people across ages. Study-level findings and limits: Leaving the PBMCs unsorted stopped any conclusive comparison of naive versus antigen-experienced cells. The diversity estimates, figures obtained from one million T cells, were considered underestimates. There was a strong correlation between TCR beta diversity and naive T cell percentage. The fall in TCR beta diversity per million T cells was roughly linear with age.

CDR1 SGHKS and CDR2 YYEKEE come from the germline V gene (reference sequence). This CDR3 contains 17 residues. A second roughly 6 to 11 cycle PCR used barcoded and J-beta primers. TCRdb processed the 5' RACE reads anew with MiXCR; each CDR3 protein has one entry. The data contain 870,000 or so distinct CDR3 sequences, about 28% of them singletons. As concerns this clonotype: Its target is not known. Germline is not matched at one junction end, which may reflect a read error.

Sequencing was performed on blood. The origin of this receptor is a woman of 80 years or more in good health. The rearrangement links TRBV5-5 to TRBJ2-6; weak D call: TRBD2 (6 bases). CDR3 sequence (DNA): TGTGCCAGCAGCTTGAGGGAGGCGATCTCTGGGGCCAACGTCCTGCCCTTC. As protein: CASSLREAISGANVLPF.